This TCR beta chain was observed in a study of blood T cell repertoires in COVID-19. Study at large: COVID-19 samples from acute and convalescent phases originated in the United States, Italy and Spain. Nucleic acid was either cDNA or gDNA, and it came from T cells, B-cell-depleted T cells, or PBMCs.

V shed 4 bases and J shed 2 bases, with 5 bases lying between them. Germline values: CDR1 ENHRY, CDR2 SYGVKD. CDR3 size: 13 residues. Self-reported history from a screening survey and questionnaire set each donor's cohort. In the study's own analysis: Amplified reference gene primers provided the basis for estimating nucleated cell counts. Method: immunoSEQ multiplex PCR; TCRdb's copy keeps in-frame clones and lacks some. Clone size and the V and J calls come from that table; the DNA yielded D and trimming. The sample lists approximately 250,000 clones, about 91% occurring once. This TCR came from a woman in her thirties or forties with acute COVID-19. The rearrangement links TRBV10-3 to TRBJ2-2; D is perhaps TRBD2 (5 bases). The sample was PBMCs or T cells enriched from blood (not recorded which). The chain's CDR3 is CAISGTNTGELFF. CDR3 nucleotide sequence: TGTGCCATCAGTGGGACTAACACCGGGGAGCTGTTTTTT.